The 7 T cell receptor beta chains below were found in one sample sequenced in a study of cytomegalovirus exposure and HLA in healthy donors. Amplification used 60 Vbeta primers and 13 Jbeta primers. Produced via immunoSEQ multiplex PCR; TCRdb's table is partial and in-frame only. The table lists some 200,000 clones, over 65% of them singletons. Sequencing was carried out using PBMCs. The receptors shown here come from a woman aged 45-65 years in good health and CMV-seropositive.

This rearrangement joins TRBV18 to TRBJ2-7; D may be TRBD1 (6 bases). The V end was cut by 3 bases, the J end by 6 bases, with 12 bases between. This CDR3 is 13 amino acids long. Germline-derived CDR1 and CDR2 are KGHSH and LQKENI. CDR3 protein: CASSPKQGSEQYF. CDR3 nucleotides: TGTGCCAGCTCACCCAAACAGGGATCCGAGCAGTACTTC. Based on the CDR3 plus reference TRBV18 and TRBJ2-7, the full variable domain is NAGVMQNPRHLVRRRGQEARLRCSPMKGHSHVYWYRQLPEEGLKFMVYLQKENIIDESGMPKERFSAEFPKEGPSILRIQQVVRGDSAAYFCASSPKQGSEQYFGPGTRLTVT.

This chain joins TRBV28 and TRBJ2-2; TRBD2 might be the D (6 bases). Germline values: CDR1 MDHEN, CDR2 SYDVKM. V was clipped by 9 bases and J by 6 bases, with 17 bases between them. This CDR3 has 14 residues. The CDR3 here is CASAGQASSGELFF. In DNA form, the CDR3 reads TGTGCCAGTGCGGGGCAGGCTTCGTCCGGGGAGCTGTTTTTT.

The V call is TRBV7-6, the J call TRBJ2-5; D unclear. The germline V gene encodes CDR1 SGHVS and CDR2 FNYEAQ. Trimming cost V 1 base and J 7 bases, with 13 bases left between them. The CDR3 has 14 amino acids. The CDR3 loop is CASSLEILVGTQYF. Written as DNA, the CDR3 is TGTGCCAGCAGCTTAGAGATTTTGGTCGGGACCCAGTACTTC. Complete variable domain (other parts from reference TRBV7-6 and TRBJ2-5): GAGVSQSPRYKVTKRGQDVALRCDPISGHVSLYWYRQALGQGPEFLTYFNYEAQQDKSGLPNDRFSAERPEGSISTLTIQRTEQRDSAMYRCASSLEILVGTQYFGPGTRLLVL.

This chain connects TRBV7-3 to TRBJ2-3, with D tentatively TRBD2 (5 bases). The V gene's germline CDR1 is SGHTA and CDR2 FQGTGA. The CDR3 consists of 13 residues. V lost 5 bases and J lost 1, with 7 bases in between. CDR3 bases: TGTGCCAGCAGCCGGACTCGCACAGATACGCAGTATTTT. As protein: CASSRTRTDTQYF. The full variable domain, with the rest looked up from reference TRBV7-3 and TRBJ2-3, is GAGVSQTPSNKVTEKGKYVELRCDPISGHTALYWYRQSLGQGPEFLIYFQGTGAADDSGLPNDRFFAVRPEGSVSTLKIQRTERGDSAVYLCASSRTRTDTQYFGPGTRLTVL.

The V call is TRBV9, the J call TRBJ1-2; D is perhaps TRBD1 (6 bases). Germline lookup yields CDR1 SGDLS and CDR2 YYNGEE. V was cut by 0 bases and J by 8 bases, with 11 bases left in between. The CDR3 sequence is 13 residues long. The CDR3 DNA reads as TGTGCCAGCAGCGTAGAGGCAGGGGCCGGCTACACCTTC. This gives the protein CASSVEAGAGYTF.

This chain links TRBV5-1 with TRBJ2-5; D is perhaps TRBD1 (6 bases). Trimming cost V 0 bases and J 7 bases, with 16 bases left between them. The CDR3 is made up of 15 amino acids. CDR1 SGHRS and CDR2 YFSETQ come from the germline V gene. CDR3 nucleotide sequence: TGCGCCAGCAGCTTGGACAGGGCCACCTCGTGGACCCAGTACTTC. Translating it yields CASSLDRATSWTQYF.

V is TRBV30 and J is TRBJ2-2; 12 bases map to TRBD2. Trimming at V came to 4 bases and at J to 6 bases, leaving 3 bases not matched to a gene. CDR1 and CDR2 (germline): GTSNPN, SVGIG (reference sequence). The CDR3 loop spans 14 amino acids. CDR3 bases: TGTGCCTGGAAATCTAGCGGGGGGGCCGGGGAGCTGTTTTTT. It specifies CAWKSSGGAGELFF. Filled out from reference TRBV30 and TRBJ2-2, the complete variable domain reads SQTIHQWPATLVQPVGSPLSLECTVEGTSNPNLYWYRQAAGRGLQLLFYSVGIGQISSEVPQNLSASRPQDRQFILSSKKLLLSDSGFYLCAWKSSGGAGELFFGEGSRLTVL.